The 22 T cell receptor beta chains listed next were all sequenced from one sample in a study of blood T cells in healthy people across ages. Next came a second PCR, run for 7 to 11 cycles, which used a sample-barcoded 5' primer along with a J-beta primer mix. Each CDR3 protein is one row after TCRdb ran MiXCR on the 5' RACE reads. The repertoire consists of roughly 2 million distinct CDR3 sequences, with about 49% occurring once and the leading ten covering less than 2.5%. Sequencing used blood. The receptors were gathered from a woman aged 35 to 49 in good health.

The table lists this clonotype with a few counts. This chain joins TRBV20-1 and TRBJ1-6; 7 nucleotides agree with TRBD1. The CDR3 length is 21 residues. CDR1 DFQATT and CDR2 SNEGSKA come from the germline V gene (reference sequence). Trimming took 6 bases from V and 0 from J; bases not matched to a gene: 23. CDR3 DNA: TGCAGTGCGGACGACAGGGCTGGAAGGACCATGAGAAGCTCCTATAATTCACCCCTCCACTTT. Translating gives CSADDRAGRTMRSSYNSPLHF.

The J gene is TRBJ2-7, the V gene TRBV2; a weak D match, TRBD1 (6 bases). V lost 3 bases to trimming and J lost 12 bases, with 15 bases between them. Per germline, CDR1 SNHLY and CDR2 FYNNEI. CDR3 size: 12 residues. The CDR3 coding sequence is TGTGCCAGCAGTGACAACAGGGAAGTGAGGTACTTC. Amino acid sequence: CASSDNREVRYF.

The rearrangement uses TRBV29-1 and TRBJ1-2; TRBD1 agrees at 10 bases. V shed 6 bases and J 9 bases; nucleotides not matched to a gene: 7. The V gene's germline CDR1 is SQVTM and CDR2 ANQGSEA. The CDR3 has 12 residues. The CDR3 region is CSVVDRGLSYTF. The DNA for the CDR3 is TGCAGCGTCGTTGACAGGGGGCTGAGCTACACCTTC.

The CDR3, as DNA: TGCAGCGTTGCCACGACAGGCGCGGGAAACACCATATATTTT. This codes for CSVATTGAGNTIYF. The chain is built from TRBV29-1 and TRBJ1-3; perhaps TRBD1 as D (6 bases). The CDR3 consists of 14 residues. Trimming removed 4 bases at V and 4 bases at J, with 14 bases between. Germline CDR1 is SQVTM and CDR2 is ANQGSEA.

The CDR3 DNA reads as TGTGCCACCAGCAGAGATCCGGGGGTAAATGAGCAGTTCTTC. Its protein is CATSRDPGVNEQFF. The rearrangement uses TRBV15 and TRBJ2-1, with D possibly matching TRBD2 (6 bases). Trimming cost V 0 bases and J 7 bases, with 10 bases left between them. Germline lookup yields CDR1 LNHNV and CDR2 YYDKDF (reference sequence). This CDR3 contains 14 residues.

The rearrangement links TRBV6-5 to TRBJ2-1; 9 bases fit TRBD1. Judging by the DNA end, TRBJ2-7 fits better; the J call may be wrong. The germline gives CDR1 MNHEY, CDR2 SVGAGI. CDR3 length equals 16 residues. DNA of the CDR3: TGTGCCAGCAGTCACACCGGGACAGGGACCTACAATGAGCAGTACTTC. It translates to CASSHTGTGTYNEQYF.

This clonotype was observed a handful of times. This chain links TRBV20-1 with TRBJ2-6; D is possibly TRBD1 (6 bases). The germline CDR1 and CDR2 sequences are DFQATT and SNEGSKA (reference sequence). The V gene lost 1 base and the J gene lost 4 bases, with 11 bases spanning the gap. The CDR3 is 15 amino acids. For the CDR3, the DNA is TGCAGTGCTAGAGTAACAGGGTCCGGGGCCAACGTCCTGACTTTC. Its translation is CSARVTGSGANVLTF.

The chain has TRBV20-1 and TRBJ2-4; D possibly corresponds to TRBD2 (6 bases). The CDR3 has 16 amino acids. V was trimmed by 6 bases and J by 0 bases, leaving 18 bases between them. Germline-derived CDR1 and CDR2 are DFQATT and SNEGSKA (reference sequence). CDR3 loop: CSAPGTGVRAKNIQYF. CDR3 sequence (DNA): TGCAGTGCCCCGGGGACGGGGGTTAGAGCCAAAAACATTCAGTACTTC.

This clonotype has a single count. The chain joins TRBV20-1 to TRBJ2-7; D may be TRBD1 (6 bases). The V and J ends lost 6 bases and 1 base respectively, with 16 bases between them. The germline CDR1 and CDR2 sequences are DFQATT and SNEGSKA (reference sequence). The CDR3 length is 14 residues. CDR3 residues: CSADPGQRSYEQYF. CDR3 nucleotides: TGCAGTGCCGACCCAGGACAGCGATCCTACGAGCAGTACTTC.

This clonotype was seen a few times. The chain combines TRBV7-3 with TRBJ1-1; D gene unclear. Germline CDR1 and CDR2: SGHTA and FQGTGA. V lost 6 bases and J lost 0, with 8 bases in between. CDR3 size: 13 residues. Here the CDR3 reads CASSTAMNTEAFF. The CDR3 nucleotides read TGTGCCAGCAGTACAGCAATGAACACTGAAGCTTTCTTT.

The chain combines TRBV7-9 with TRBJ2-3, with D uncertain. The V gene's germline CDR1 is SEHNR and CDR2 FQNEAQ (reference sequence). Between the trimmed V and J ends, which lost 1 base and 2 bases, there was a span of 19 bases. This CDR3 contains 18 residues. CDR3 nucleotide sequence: TGTGCCAGCAGCTTAGGGCCCCCCGCTCGACCAAACACAGATACGCAGTATTTT. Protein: CASSLGPPARPNTDTQYF. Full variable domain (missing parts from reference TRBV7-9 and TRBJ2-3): DTGVSQNPRHKITKRGQNVTFRCDPISEHNRLYWYRQTLGQGPEFLTYFQNEAQLEKSRLLSDRFSAERPKGSFSTLEIQRTEQGDSAMYLCASSLGPPARPNTDTQYFGPGTRLTVL.

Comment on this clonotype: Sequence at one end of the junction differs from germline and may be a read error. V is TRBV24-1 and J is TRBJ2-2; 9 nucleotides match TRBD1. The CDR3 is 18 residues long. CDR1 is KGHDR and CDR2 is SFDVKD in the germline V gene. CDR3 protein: CATSEPGTGRSNTRELFF. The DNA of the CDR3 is TGTGCCACCAGTGAACCCGGGACAGGGAGATCGAACACCAGGGAGCTGTTTTTT.

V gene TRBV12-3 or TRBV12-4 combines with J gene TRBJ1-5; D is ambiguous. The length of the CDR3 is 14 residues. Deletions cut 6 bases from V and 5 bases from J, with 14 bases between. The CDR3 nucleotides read TGTGCCAGCAGCCCTACACAGAGGTATCAGCCCCAGCATTTT. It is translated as CASSPTQRYQPQHF.

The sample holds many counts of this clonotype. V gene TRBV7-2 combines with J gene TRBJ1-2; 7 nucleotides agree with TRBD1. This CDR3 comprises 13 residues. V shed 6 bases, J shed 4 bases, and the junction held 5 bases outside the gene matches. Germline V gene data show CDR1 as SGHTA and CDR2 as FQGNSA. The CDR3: CASSSGQLYGYTF. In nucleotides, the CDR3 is TGTGCCAGCAGTTCGGGACAGCTCTATGGCTACACCTTC. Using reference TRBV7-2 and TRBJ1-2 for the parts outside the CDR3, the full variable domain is GAGVSQSPSNKVTEKGKDVELRCDPISGHTALYWYRQSLGQGLEFLIYFQGNSAPDKSGLPSDRFSAERTGGSVSTLTIQRTQQEDSAVYLCASSSGQLYGYTFGSGTRLTVV.

The CDR3 DNA is TGTGCCAGCCATAGGCTAGCGTTGGGGAATGAGCAGTTCTTC. As protein: CASHRLALGNEQFF. This rearrangement joins TRBV27 to TRBJ2-1; D might be TRBD2 (6 bases). The germline V and J ends were trimmed by 8 bases and 7 bases, with 18 bases remaining between them. The CDR3 totals 14 residues. Germline V gene sequence: CDR1 MNHEY, CDR2 SMNVEV (reference sequence).

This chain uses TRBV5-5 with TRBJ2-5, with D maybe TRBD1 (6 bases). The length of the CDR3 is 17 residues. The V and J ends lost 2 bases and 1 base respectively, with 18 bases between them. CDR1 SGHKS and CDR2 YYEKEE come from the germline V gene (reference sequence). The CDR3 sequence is CASSLKGGQFPQETQYF. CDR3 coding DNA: TGTGCCAGCAGCTTAAAAGGCGGACAGTTCCCCCAAGAGACCCAGTACTTC.

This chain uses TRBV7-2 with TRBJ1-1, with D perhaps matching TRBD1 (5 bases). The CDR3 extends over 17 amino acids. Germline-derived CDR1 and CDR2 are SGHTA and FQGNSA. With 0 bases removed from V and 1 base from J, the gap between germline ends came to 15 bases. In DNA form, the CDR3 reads TGTGCCAGCAGCTTAGCGCAATGGGGGGGAAGGAACACTGAAGCTTTCTTT. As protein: CASSLAQWGGRNTEAFF.

This CDR3 is CASSSQGTGNSPLHF. The CDR3 nucleotides read TGTGCCAGCAGTTCACAGGGGACGGGAAATTCACCCCTCCACTTT. This chain connects TRBV12-3 or TRBV12-4 to TRBJ1-6; 7 nucleotides line up with TRBD1. Trimming at V came to 4 bases and at J to 7 bases, leaving 7 bases not matched to a gene. The CDR3 consists of 15 residues.

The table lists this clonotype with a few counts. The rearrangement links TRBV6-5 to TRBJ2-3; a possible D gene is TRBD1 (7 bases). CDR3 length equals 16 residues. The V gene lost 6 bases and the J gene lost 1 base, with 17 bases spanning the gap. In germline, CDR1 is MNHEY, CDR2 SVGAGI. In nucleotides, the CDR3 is TGTGCCAGCAGCCCTACGGACAGGAGGGGCACAGATACGCAGTATTTT. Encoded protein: CASSPTDRRGTDTQYF.

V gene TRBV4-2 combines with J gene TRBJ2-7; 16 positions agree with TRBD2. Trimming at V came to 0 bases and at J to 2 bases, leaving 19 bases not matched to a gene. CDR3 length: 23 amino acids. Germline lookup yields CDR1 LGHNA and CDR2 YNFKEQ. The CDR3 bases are TGTGCCAGCAGCCAAGAATCTATCCGGCCGGGACTAGCGGGGGGGTTGATACCCTACGAGCAGTACTTC. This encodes CASSQESIRPGLAGGLIPYEQYF.

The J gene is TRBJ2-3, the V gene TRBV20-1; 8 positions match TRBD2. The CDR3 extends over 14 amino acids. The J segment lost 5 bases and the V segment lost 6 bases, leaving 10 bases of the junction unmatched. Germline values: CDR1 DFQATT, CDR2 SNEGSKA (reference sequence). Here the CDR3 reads CSARFSAGGDTQYF. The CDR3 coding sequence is TGCAGTGCAAGGTTTAGCGCGGGGGGAGATACGCAGTATTTT.

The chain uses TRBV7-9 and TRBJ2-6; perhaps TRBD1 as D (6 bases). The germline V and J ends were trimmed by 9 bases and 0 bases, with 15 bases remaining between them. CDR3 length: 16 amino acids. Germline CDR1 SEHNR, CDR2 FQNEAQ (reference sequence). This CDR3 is CARADSVISGANVLTF. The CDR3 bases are TGTGCCAGGGCGGACAGCGTGATCTCTGGGGCCAACGTCCTGACTTTC.